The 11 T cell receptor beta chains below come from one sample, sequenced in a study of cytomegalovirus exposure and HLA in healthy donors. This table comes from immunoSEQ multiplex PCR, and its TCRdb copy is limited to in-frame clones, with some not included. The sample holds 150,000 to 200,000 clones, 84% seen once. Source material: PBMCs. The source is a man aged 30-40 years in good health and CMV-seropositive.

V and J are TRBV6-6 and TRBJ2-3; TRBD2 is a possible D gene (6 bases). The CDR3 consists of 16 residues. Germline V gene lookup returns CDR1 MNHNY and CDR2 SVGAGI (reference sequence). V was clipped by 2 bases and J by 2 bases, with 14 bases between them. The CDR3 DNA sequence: TGTGCCAGCAGTTACCCTCCTTCGGGGGACACAGATACGCAGTATTTT. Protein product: CASSYPPSGDTDTQYF.

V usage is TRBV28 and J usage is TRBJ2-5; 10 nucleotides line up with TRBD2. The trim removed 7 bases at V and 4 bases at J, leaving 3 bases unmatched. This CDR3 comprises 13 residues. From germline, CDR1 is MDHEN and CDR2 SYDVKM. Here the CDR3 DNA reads TGTGCCAGCAAGCGGGGGGGTAGAGAGACCCAGTACTTC. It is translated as CASKRGGRETQYF.

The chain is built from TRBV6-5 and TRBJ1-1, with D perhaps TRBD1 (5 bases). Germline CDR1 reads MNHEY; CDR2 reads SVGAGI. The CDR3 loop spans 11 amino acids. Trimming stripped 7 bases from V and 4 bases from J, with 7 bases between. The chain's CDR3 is CASNRGTEAFF. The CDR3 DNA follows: TGTGCCAGCAATAGGGGCACTGAAGCTTTCTTT.

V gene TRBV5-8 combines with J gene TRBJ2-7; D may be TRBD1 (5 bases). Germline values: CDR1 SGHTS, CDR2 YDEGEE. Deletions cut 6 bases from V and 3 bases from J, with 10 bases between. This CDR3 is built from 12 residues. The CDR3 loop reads CASKRGYYEQYF. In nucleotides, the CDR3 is TGTGCCAGCAAAAGGGGCTACTACGAGCAGTACTTC. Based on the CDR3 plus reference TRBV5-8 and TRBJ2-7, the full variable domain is EAGVTQSPTHLIKTRGQQATLRCSPISGHTSVYWYQQALGLGLQFLLWYDEGEERNRGNFPPRFSGRQFPNYSSELNVNALELEDSALYLCASKRGYYEQYFGPGTRLTVT.

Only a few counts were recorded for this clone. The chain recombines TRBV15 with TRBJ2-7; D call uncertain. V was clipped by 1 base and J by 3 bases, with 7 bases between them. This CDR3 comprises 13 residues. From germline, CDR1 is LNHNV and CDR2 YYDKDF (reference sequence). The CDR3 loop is CATSRATVYEQYF. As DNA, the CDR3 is TGTGCCACCAGCAGAGCTACAGTCTACGAGCAGTACTTC. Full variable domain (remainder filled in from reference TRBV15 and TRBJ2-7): DAMVIQNPRYQVTQFGKPVTLSCSQTLNHNVMYWYQQKSSQAPKLLFHYYDKDFNNEADTPDNFQSRRPNTSFCFLDIRSPGLGDTAMYLCATSRATVYEQYFGPGTRLTVT.

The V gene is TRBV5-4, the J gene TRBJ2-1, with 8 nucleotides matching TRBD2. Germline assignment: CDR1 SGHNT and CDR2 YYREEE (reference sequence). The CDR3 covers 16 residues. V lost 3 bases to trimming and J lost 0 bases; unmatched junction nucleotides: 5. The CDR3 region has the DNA TGTGCCAGCAGCTCAGCGGGAGCCCTCTCCTACAATGAGCAGTTCTTC. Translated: CASSSAGALSYNEQFF.

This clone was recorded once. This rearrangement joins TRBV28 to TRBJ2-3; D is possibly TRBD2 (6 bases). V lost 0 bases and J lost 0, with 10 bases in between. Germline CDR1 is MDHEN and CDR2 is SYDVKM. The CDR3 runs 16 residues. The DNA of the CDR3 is TGTGCCAGCAGTTTATGGTTGGGGACTAGCACAGATACGCAGTATTTT. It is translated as CASSLWLGTSTDTQYF.

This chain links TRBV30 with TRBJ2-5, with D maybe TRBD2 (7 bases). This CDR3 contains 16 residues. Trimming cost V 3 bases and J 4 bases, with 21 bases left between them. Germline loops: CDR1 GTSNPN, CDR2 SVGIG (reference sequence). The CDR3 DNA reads TGTGCCTGGAGCCCCCAGGGGCTAGCGGTCCTAGAGACCCAGTACTTC. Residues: CAWSPQGLAVLETQYF. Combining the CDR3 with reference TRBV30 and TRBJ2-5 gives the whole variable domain SQTIHQWPATLVQPVGSPLSLECTVEGTSNPNLYWYRQAAGRGLQLLFYSVGIGQISSEVPQNLSASRPQDRQFILSSKKLLLSDSGFYLCAWSPQGLAVLETQYFGPGTRLLVL.

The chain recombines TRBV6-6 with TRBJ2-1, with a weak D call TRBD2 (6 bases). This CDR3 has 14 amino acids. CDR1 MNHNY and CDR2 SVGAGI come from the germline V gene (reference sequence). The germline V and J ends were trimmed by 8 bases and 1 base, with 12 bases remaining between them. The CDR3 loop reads CASGGSTSYNEQFF. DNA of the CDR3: TGTGCCAGCGGAGGGTCCACTTCCTACAATGAGCAGTTCTTC.

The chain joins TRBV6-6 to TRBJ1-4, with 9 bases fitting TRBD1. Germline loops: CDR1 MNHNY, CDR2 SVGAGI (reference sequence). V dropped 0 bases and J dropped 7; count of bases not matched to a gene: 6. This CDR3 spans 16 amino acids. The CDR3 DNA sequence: TGTGCCAGCAGTTACTCACCGGGACAGGGAGGTGAAAAACTGTTTTTT. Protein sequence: CASSYSPGQGGEKLFF.

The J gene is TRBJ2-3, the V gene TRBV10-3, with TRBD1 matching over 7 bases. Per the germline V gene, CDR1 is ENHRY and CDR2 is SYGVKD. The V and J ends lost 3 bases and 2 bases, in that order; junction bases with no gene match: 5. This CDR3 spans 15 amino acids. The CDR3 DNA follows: TGTGCCATCAGTGAAAGGACAGGCTTCACAGATACGCAGTATTTT. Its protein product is CAISERTGFTDTQYF.